This T cell receptor beta chain was recorded in a study of blood T cells in healthy people across ages. The study's findings and limits: Expanded clonotype changes were possibly confounded by unknown donor CMV status.

This clonotype was seen a handful of times. Its antigen is as yet unknown. A second PCR of about 6 to 11 cycles used a sample-barcoded 5' primer and a J-beta primer mix. TCRdb called the 5' RACE reads again in MiXCR, with one record for every CDR3 protein. The data contain 800,000 to 950,000 distinct CDR3 sequences, around 48% of them singletons. Total RNA was isolated from each sample in quantities of at least 5 micrograms. V was trimmed by 1 base and J by 0 bases, leaving 13 bases between them. This CDR3 comprises 17 residues. CDR1 and CDR2 from the germline V gene are SGHTA and FQGNSA. The chain links TRBV7-2 to TRBJ2-4, with D perhaps matching TRBD2 (6 bases). This TCR was sampled from a man aged 25 to 40 in good health. Sequencing input: blood. CDR3 DNA: TGTGCCAGCAGCTTAGGGGTCGGGGGTGTAGCCAAAAACATTCAGTACTTC. Protein: CASSLGVGGVAKNIQYF.